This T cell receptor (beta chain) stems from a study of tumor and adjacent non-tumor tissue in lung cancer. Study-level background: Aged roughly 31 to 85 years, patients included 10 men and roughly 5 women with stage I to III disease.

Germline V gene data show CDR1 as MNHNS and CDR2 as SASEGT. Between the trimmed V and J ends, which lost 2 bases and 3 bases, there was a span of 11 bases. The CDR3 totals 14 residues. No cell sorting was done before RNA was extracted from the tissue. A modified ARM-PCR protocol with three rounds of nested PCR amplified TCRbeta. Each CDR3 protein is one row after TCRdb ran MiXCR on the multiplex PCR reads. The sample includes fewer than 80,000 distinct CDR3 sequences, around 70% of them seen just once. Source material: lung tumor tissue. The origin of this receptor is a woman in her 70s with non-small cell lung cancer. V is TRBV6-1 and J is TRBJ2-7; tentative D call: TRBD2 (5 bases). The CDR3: CASSEPGSDYEQYF. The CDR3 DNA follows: TGTGCCAGCAGTGAACCTGGTAGCGACTACGAGCAGTACTTC.